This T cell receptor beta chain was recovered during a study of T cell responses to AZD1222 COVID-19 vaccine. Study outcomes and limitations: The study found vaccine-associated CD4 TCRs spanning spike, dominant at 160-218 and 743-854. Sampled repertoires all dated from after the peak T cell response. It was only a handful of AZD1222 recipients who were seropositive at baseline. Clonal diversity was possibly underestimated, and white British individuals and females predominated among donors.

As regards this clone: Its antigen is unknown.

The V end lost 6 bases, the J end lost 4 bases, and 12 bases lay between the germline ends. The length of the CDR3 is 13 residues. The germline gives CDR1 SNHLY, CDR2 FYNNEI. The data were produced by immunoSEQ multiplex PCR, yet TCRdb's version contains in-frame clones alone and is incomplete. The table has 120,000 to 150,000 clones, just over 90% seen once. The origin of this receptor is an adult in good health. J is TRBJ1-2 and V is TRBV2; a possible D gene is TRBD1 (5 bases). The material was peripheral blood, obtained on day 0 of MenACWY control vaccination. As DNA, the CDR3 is TGTGCCAGCAGCCTAGCCGGGGCCTATGGCTACACCTTC. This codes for CASSLAGAYGYTF. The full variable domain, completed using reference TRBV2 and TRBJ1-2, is EPEVTQTPSHQVTQMGQEVILRCVPISNHLYFYWYRQILGQKVEFLVSFYNNEISEKSEIFDDQFSVERPDGSNFTLKIRSTKLEDSAMYFCASSLAGAYGYTFGSGTRLTVV.